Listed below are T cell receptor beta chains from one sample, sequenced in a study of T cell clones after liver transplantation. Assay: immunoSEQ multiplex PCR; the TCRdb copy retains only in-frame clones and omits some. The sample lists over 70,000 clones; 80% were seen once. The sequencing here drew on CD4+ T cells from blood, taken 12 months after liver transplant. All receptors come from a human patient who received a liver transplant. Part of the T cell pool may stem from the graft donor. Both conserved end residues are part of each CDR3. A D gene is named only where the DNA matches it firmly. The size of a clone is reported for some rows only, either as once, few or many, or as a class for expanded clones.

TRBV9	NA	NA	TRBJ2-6	TGTGCCAGCAGCGTAGGGTCCTCTGGGGCCAACGTCCTGACTTTC	CASSVGSSGANVLTF
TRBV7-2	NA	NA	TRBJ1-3	TGTGCCAGCAGCTCACGGAGCTCTGGAAACACCATATATTTT	CASSSRSSGNTIYF
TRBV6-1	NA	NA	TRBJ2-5	TGTGCCAGCAACTTGGACCCTTTCTTGGAGACCCAGTACTTC	CASNLDPFLETQYF
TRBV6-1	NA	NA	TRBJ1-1	TGTGCCAGCAGTCTACAGGGCTGGAACACTGAAGCTTTCTTT	CASSLQGWNTEAFF
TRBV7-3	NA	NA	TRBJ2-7	TGTGCCAGCAGCTTAGGGGGGGCAGCTAACTACGAGCAGTACTTC	CASSLGGAANYEQYF
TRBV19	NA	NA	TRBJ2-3	TGTGCCAGTAGTATACGGGGCACTAGCACAGATACGCAGTATTTT	CASSIRGTSTDTQYF
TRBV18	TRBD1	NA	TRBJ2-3	TGTGCCAGCTCCCCTCGGACAGGGTTTAGCACAGATACGCAGTATTTT	CASSPRTGFSTDTQYF
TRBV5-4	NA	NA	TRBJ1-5	TGTGCCAGCAGCTTGGGTCCGAATAGCAATCAGCCCCAGCATTTT	CASSLGPNSNQPQHF
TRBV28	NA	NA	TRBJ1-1	TGTGCCAGCAGTAGAGGGACTGAAGCTTTCTTT	CASSRGTEAFF
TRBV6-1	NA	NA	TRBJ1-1	TGTGCCAGCAGTGCCGCCGGGCCGCTCACTGAAGCTTTCTTT	CASSAAGPLTEAFF
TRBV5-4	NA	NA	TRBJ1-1	TGTGCCAGCAGCTTGGTCTCGGCGGTGAACACTGAAGCTTTCTTT	CASSLVSAVNTEAFF
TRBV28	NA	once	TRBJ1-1	TGTGCCAGCAGGGGAACGTACACAAACACTGAAGCTTTCTTT	CASRGTYTNTEAFF
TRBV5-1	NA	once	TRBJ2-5	TGCGCCAGCAGTACTGCTGCACAAGAGACCCAGTACTTC	CASSTAAQETQYF
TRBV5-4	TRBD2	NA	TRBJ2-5	TGTGCCAGCAGCACCGGGACTAGCGGGAGAAAGGAGACCCAGTACTTC	CASSTGTSGRKETQYF
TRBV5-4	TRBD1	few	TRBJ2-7	TGTGCCAGCAGCTTGGAGAGGGGGCGCGAGCAGTACTTC	CASSLERGREQYF
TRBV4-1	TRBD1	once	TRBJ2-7	TGCGCCAGCAGCCACCGCCGACAGGGATCATACTCCTACGAGCAGTACTTC	CASSHRRQGSYSYEQYF
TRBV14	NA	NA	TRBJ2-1	TGTGCCAGCAGCCAAAACCCGACTCCGAGCCCCTACAATGAGCAGTTCTTC	CASSQNPTPSPYNEQFF
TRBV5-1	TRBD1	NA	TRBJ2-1	TGCGCCAGCAGCTCCGGGACAGAATACAATGAGCAGTTCTTC	CASSSGTEYNEQFF
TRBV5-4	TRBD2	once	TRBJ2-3	TGTGCCAGCAGCCTAGCCACTAGCGGGCGACGCACAGATACGCAGTATTTT	CASSLATSGRRTDTQYF
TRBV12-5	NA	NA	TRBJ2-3	TGTGCTAGTGGTGCGGGCGGATCCGTCGTAGATACGCAGTATTTT	CASGAGGSVVDTQYF
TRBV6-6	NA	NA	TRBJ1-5	TGTGCCAGCAGTTACATCGATAGACAGCCCCAGCATTTT	CASSYIDRQPQHF
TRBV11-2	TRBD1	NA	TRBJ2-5	TGTGCCAGCAGCTTGGGACAGCCCCAAGAGACCCAGTACTTC	CASSLGQPQETQYF
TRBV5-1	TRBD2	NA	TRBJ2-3	TGCGCCAGCAGCTTATCTAGCGGGTATTACACAGATACGCAGTATTTT	CASSLSSGYYTDTQYF
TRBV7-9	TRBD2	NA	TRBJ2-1	TGTGCCAGCAGTTTGACTAGCGGGAGAGTAGGTGAGCAGTTCTTC	CASSLTSGRVGEQFF
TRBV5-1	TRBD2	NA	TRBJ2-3	TGCGCCAGCAGCTTGGTAGCGGGAACCTACACAGATACGCAGTATTTT	CASSLVAGTYTDTQYF
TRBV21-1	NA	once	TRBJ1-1	TGTGCCAGCAGATTAGTGGTAGCCTACACAATTCGCACTGAAGCTTTCTTT	CASRLVVAYTIRTEAFF
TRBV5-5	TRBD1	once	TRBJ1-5	TGTGCCAGCAGCTTGGCCCCGGGACAGATCGCTTATAGCAATCAGCCCCAGCATTTT	CASSLAPGQIAYSNQPQHF
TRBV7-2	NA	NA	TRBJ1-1	TGTGCCAGCAGCTCGCAACAGGGAAGTCGGACTGAAGCTTTCTTT	CASSSQQGSRTEAFF
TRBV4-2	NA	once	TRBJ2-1	TGTGCCAGCAGCCAAGGGGGGCTAGCCGGGAGCATTGGTGAGCAGTTCTTC	CASSQGGLAGSIGEQFF
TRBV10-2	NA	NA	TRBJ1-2	TGCGCCAGCAGTGAGTCTAGATCCCGGGCTGGCTACACCTTC	CASSESRSRAGYTF
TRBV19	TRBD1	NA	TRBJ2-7	TGTGCCAGTAGTGTCACAGGGGGGTACTCCTACGAGCAGTACTTC	CASSVTGGYSYEQYF
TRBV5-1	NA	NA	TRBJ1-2	TGCGCCAGCAGCTTGTCCGGGGCGGCCTATGGCTACACCTTC	CASSLSGAAYGYTF
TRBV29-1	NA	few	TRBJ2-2	TGCAGCGTTCGAGTGGGAGCCCCCACCGGGGAGCTGTTTTTT	CSVRVGAPTGELFF
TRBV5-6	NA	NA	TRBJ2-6	TGTGCCAGCAGCCCGATGAGGGGACTTGGGGGGGCCAACGTCCTGACTTTC	CASSPMRGLGGANVLTF
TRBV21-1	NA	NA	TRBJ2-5	TGTGCCAGCAGCATGGAAGAGACCCAGTACTTC	CASSMEETQYF
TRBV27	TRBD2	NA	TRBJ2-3	TGTGCCAGTGCGACTAGCGGGAGGGCCACCCAACAAACAGATACGCAGTATTTT	CASATSGRATQQTDTQYF
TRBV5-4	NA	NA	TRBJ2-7	TGTGCCAGCAGCCGTGGTGGCGGCCTCCTGTACGAGCAGTACTTC	CASSRGGGLLYEQYF
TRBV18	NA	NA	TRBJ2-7	TGTGCCAGCTCACCCCTGGAGGCCGTCTACGAGCAGTACTTC	CASSPLEAVYEQYF
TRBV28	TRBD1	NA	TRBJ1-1	TGTGCCAGCAGTCCACACTACTCAGGGGGCACTGAAGCTTTCTTT	CASSPHYSGGTEAFF
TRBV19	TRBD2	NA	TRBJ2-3	TGTGCCAGAGTTCTCGGGACTAGCGGGAGCACAGATACGCAGTATTTT	CARVLGTSGSTDTQYF
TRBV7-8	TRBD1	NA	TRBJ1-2	TGTGCCAGCAGCTCAGACAGGGTAGGCGGCTACACCTTC	CASSSDRVGGYTF
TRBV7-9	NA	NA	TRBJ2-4	TGTGCCAGCAGCGAACAGGGAAACATTCAGTACTTC	CASSEQGNIQYF
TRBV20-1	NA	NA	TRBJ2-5	TGCAGTGCTAGAGTAGGGGAGACCCAGTACTTC	CSARVGETQYF
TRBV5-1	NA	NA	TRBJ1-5	TGCGCCAGCAGGGGCGACGAAAATCAGCCCCAGCATTTT	CASRGDENQPQHF
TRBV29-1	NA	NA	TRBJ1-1	TGCAGCGTTGATTCCAGGGGAAGCACTGAAGCTTTCTTT	CSVDSRGSTEAFF
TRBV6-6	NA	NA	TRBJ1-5	TGTGCCAGCAGTTACTCTGACAGCTCTAATCAGCCCCAGCATTTT	CASSYSDSSNQPQHF
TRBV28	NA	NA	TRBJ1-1	TGTGCCAGCAGTTTTGCGGGAACTGAAGCTTTCTTT	CASSFAGTEAFF
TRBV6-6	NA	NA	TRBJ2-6	TGTGCCAGCAGTTACCCGAGGGGGGCCAACGTCCTGACTTTC	CASSYPRGANVLTF
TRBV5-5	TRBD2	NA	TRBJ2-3	TGTGCCAGCGGACTAGTGGGGACTCACACAGATACGCAGTATTTT	CASGLVGTHTDTQYF